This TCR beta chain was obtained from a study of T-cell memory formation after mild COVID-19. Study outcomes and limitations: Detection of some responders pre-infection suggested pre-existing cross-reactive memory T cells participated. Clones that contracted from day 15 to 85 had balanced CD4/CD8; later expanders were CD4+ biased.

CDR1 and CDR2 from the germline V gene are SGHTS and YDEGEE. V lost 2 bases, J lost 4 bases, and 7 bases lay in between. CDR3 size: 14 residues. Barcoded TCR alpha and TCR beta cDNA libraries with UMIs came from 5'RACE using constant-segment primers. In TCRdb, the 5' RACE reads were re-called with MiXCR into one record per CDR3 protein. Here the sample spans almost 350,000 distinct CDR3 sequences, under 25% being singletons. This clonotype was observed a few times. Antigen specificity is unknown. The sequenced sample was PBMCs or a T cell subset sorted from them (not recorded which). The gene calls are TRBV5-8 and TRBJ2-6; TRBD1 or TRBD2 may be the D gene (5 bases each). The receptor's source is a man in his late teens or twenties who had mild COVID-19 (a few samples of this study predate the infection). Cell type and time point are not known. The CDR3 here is CASSFWGGANVLTF. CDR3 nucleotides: TGTGCCAGCAGCTTTTGGGGGGGGGCCAACGTCCTGACTTTC.